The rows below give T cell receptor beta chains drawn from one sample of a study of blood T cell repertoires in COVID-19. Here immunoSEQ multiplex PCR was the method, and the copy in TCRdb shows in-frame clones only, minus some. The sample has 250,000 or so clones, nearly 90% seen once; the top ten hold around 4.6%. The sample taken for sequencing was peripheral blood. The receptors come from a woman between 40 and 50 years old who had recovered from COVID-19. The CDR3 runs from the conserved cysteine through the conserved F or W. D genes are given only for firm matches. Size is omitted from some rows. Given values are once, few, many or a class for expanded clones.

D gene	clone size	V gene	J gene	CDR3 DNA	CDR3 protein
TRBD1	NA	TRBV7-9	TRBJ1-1	TGTGCCAGCAGCTTTACAGGGGACACTGAAGCTTTCTTT	CASSFTGDTEAFF
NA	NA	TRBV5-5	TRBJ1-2	TGTGCCAGCAGCTTCGGGGATAATAGCTATGGCTACACCTTC	CASSFGDNSYGYTF
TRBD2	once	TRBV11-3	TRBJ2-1	TGTGCCAGCAGCGCCGGACTAGCGGGAGGATACAATGAGCAGTTCTTC	CASSAGLAGGYNEQFF
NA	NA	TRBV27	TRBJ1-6	TGTGCCAGCAGTTTATCTGTTCGGGGATATGGTAATTCACCCCTCCACTTT	CASSLSVRGYGNSPLHF
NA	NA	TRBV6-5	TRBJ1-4	TGTGCCACCCGACAGGCATTGAATGAAAAACTGTTTTTT	CATRQALNEKLFF
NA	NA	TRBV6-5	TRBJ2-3	TGTGCCAGCAGTTACTTCCTATTCGGCTCAGGGGATACGCAGTATTTT	CASSYFLFGSGDTQYF
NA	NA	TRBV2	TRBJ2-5	TGTGCCAGCAGTATGGGGCACCCAGGGACCCAGTACTTC	CASSMGHPGTQYF
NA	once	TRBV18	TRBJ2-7	TGTGCCAGCTCACCATCGGTCTCAGGGGCCGAGCAGTACTTC	CASSPSVSGAEQYF
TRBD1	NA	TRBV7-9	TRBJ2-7	TGTGCCAGCAGCCTGGGACAGTTCTACGAGCAGTACTTC	CASSLGQFYEQYF
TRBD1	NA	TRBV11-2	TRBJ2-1	TGTGCCAGCAGCTTTGGGACAGGGGGCAATGAGCAGTTCTTC	CASSFGTGGNEQFF
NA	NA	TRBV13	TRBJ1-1	TGTGCCAGCAGCTTGGAGGGATCCCGAACTGAAGCTTTCTTT	CASSLEGSRTEAFF
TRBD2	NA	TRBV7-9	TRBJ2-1	TGTGCCAGCAGCTTAGACGACGTAGCGGGAGTGAGCAATGAGCAGTTCTTC	CASSLDDVAGVSNEQFF
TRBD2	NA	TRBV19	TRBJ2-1	TGTGCCAGTGAAACGGGACTAGCGGACAATGAGCAGTTCTTC	CASETGLADNEQFF
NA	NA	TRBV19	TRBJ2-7	TGTGCCAGTAGTATTTATCCAGTGCCCTACGAGCAGTACTTC	CASSIYPVPYEQYF
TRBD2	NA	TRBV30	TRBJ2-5	TGTGCCTGGACCCTCAGCGGGAGATGGCAAGAGACCCAGTACTTC	CAWTLSGRWQETQYF
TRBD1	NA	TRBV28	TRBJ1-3	TGTGCCAGCAGCCCCAACAGGGGGAAGGGAAACACCATATATTTT	CASSPNRGKGNTIYF
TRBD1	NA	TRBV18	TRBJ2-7	TGTGCCAGCTCAATAGGACAGGGGGCCTACGAGCAGTACTTC	CASSIGQGAYEQYF
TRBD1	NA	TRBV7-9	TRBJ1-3	TGTGCCAGCAGCGACCACAGGGGGCTGAACACCATATATTTT	CASSDHRGLNTIYF
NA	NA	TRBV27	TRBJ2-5	TGTGCCAGCAGGCCGGACAGCCAAGAGACCCAGTACTTC	CASRPDSQETQYF
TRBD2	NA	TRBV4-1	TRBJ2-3	TGCGCCAGCAGCCAAGGACTAGCGGGGGGGCTAGATACGCAGTATTTT	CASSQGLAGGLDTQYF
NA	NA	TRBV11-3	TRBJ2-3	TGTGCCAGCAGCTTAGAAGGCCCTCCCTCGGGTACGCAGTATTTT	CASSLEGPPSGTQYF
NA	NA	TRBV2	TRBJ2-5	TGTGCCAGCAGTCCTGACAGGCACAAGACCCAGTACTTC	CASSPDRHKTQYF
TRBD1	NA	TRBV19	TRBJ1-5	TGTGCCAGTGTAGGACAGGGATCTCAGCCCCAGCATTTT	CASVGQGSQPQHF
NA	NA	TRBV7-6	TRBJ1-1	TGTGCCAGCAGCTTAGCCTCCCCAGGGTCGAACACTGAAGCTTTCTTT	CASSLASPGSNTEAFF
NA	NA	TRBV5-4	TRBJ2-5	TGTGCCAGCAGCCCCCCGGAGGGTGAGACCCAGTACTTC	CASSPPEGETQYF
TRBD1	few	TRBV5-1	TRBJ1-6	TGCGCCAGCAGCTTGTCAATCAACGCGCAGGGGGCGCTTTTGGGTTCACCCCTCCACTTT	CASSLSINAQGALLGSPLHF
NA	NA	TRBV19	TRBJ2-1	TGTGCCAGTAGTATAGGTGGGGGCATCTACAATGAGCAGTTCTTC	CASSIGGGIYNEQFF